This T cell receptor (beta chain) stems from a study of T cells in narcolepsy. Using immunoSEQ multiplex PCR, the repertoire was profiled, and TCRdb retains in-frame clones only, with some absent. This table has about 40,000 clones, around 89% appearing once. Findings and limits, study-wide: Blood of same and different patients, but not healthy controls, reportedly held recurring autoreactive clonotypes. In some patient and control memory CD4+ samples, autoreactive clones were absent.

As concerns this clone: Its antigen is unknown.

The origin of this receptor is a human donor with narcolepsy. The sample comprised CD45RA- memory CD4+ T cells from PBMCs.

The CDR3 is CSVEVRSGTYNEQFF. The DNA of the CDR3 is TGCAGCGTTGAAGTTCGTAGCGGGACGTACAATGAGCAGTTCTTC. The chain joins TRBV29-1 to TRBJ2-1; TRBD2 agrees at 8 bases. Trimming at V came to 1 base and at J to 4 bases, leaving 6 bases not matched to a gene. The germline gives CDR1 SQVTM, CDR2 ANQGSEA. This CDR3 region has 15 residues.